Shown below are 12 T cell receptor beta chains from a single sample sequenced in a study of T-cell reconstitution after alpha-beta-depleted transplantation in children. Unique molecular identifiers were incorporated during preparation of the TCRbeta library. TCRdb re-derived calls from the PCR reads in MiXCR, one entry per CDR3 protein. This table holds almost 500,000 distinct CDR3 sequences, about an eighth found once. The sample was PBMCs from the stem cell graft donor, taken from the stem cell graft. These receptors were taken from a human donor who donated a stem cell graft to a child with combined immunodeficiency.

A few counts support this clonotype. The chain is built from TRBV7-3 and TRBJ2-7; 10 bases fit TRBD1. Germline V gene sequence: CDR1 SGHTA, CDR2 FQGTGA. Trimming at V came to 2 bases and at J to 2 bases, leaving 3 bases not matched to a gene. The CDR3 loop spans 15 amino acids. CDR3 nucleotide sequence: TGTGCCAGCAGCTTAGGGGACAGGGGAGCCTACGAGCAGTACTTC. Protein product: CASSLGDRGAYEQYF. The entire variable domain, with the rest obtained from reference TRBV7-3 and TRBJ2-7, is as follows: GAGVSQTPSNKVTEKGKYVELRCDPISGHTALYWYRQSLGQGPEFLIYFQGTGAADDSGLPNDRFFAVRPEGSVSTLKIQRTERGDSAVYLCASSLGDRGAYEQYFGPGTRLTVT.

The chain carries TRBV5-5 and TRBJ2-7, with D possibly being TRBD2 (6 bases). V lost 7 bases and J lost 3, with 11 bases in between. The CDR3 has 12 amino acids. Per germline, CDR1 SGHKS and CDR2 YYEKEE (reference sequence). DNA of the CDR3: TGTGCCAGCGGGGAGGTTGGCTACGAGCAGTACTTC. Protein sequence: CASGEVGYEQYF.

The chain joins TRBV6-2 or TRBV6-3 to TRBJ1-2; 7 bases are shared with TRBD1. This CDR3 is built from 13 residues. In germline, CDR1 is MNHEY, CDR2 SVGEGT. V lost 6 bases and J lost 2; bases outside the gene matches: 3. The DNA of the CDR3 is TGTGCCAGCAGGAAACAGGGGAACTATGGCTACACCTTC. Residues: CASRKQGNYGYTF.

This clonotype appeared a few times. The CDR3 spells CATSEPVKNIQYF. The DNA for the CDR3 is TGTGCCACCAGTGAGCCCGTTAAAAACATTCAGTACTTC. The gene calls are TRBV24-1 and TRBJ2-4; D ambiguous. Germline CDR1 is KGHDR and CDR2 is SFDVKD. V was pared by 4 bases and J by 4 bases, with 7 bases between. CDR3 length: 13 amino acids.

This clonotype was detected many times. The chain joins TRBV29-1 to TRBJ2-4; perhaps TRBD2 as D (6 bases). V lost 3 bases to trimming and J lost 0 bases, with 15 bases between them. The CDR3 covers 16 residues. From germline, CDR1 is SQVTM and CDR2 ANQGSEA. The CDR3 spells CSVEGGPLLAKNIQYF. The CDR3 DNA reads TGCAGCGTTGAGGGGGGTCCCCTTCTAGCCAAAAACATTCAGTACTTC.

This clonotype was recorded a few times. J is TRBJ1-5 and V is TRBV29-1; no clear D gene. Germline V CDR1 and CDR2: SQVTM, ANQGSEA. The V and J ends lost 5 bases and 3 bases respectively, with 11 bases between them. The CDR3 is 13 residues long. The CDR3 DNA is TGCAGCGTTCGGGTGGCTCTCAATCAGCCCCAGCATTTT. Its translation is CSVRVALNQPQHF.

The table lists this clonotype with a few counts. This rearrangement joins TRBV5-7 to TRBJ1-2; 8 bases line up with TRBD1. TRBV5-7 is identified as an open reading frame with a role that is uncertain. V was pared by 0 bases and J by 4 bases, with 5 bases of the junction left unmatched. CDR3 length equals 15 residues. The DNA of the CDR3 is TGTGCCAGCAGCTTGGGGACAGGGTTATCCTATGGCTACACCTTC. Translation: CASSLGTGLSYGYTF.

This clonotype was detected ten times or more. The chain combines TRBV7-9 with TRBJ2-5; maybe TRBD2 (6 bases). CDR1 SEHNR and CDR2 FQNEAQ come from the germline V gene (reference sequence). Deletions cut 5 bases from V and 3 bases from J, with 16 bases between. The CDR3 totals 15 residues. The CDR3 loop reads CASSSHTRGKETQYF. CDR3 DNA sequence: TGTGCCAGCAGCAGCCATACCCGGGGGAAAGAGACCCAGTACTTC. The full variable domain, in which reference TRBV7-9 and TRBJ2-5 provide the parts outside the CDR3, is DTGVSQNPRHKITKRGQNVTFRCDPISEHNRLYWYRQTLGQGPEFLTYFQNEAQLEKSRLLSDRFSAERPKGSFSTLEIQRTEQGDSAMYLCASSSHTRGKETQYFGPGTRLLVL.

This clonotype was observed at least ten times. The chain recombines TRBV12-3 or TRBV12-4 with TRBJ2-3; possibly TRBD1 for D (5 bases). Trimming shortened V by 2 bases and J by 4 bases, and 10 bases separated the two germline ends. The CDR3 is 14 residues long. CDR3 in amino acids: CASSLNQGPDTQYF. Here the CDR3 DNA reads TGTGCCAGCAGTTTAAACCAGGGTCCAGATACGCAGTATTTT.

This clonotype occurred many times. The V and J genes are TRBV12-3 or TRBV12-4 and TRBJ2-4; D not certain. The CDR3 is made up of 13 amino acids. Trimming took off 2 bases at V and 5 bases at J, with 7 bases between the two ends. This CDR3 is CASSLRQENIQYF. The CDR3 DNA follows: TGTGCCAGCAGTTTAAGGCAGGAAAACATTCAGTACTTC.

This clonotype was found a few times. This chain joins TRBV19 and TRBJ2-3; D is perhaps TRBD2 (8 bases). Between the trimmed V and J ends, which lost 7 bases and 3 bases, there was a span of 14 bases. Germline V gives CDR1 LNHDA, CDR2 SQIVND (reference sequence). The CDR3 covers 14 residues. CDR3 region: CASTGRGRTDTQYF. The CDR3 DNA is TGTGCCAGTACCGGGAGGGGGCGGACAGATACGCAGTATTTT.

This chain connects TRBV3-1 to TRBJ2-5; weak D call: TRBD2 (5 bases). The germline V gene has CDR1 LGHDT and CDR2 YNNKEL (reference sequence). This CDR3 has 11 residues. Trimming cost V 1 base and J 12 bases, with 9 bases left between them. CDR3 DNA sequence: TGTGCCAGCAGCCAAGGAGGGCAAGAGTACTTC. Translating gives CASSQGGQEYF.